These 18 T cell receptor beta chains were sequenced from one sample in a study of blood T cell repertoires in COVID-19. Repertoires were generated with immunoSEQ multiplex PCR, while TCRdb's copy carries only in-frame clones and drops some. The repertoire holds over 300,000 clones, with 70% to 90% as singletons. The material sequenced was peripheral blood. These receptors all stem from a man aged 40-55 years with acute or convalescent COVID-19.

V gene TRBV2 combines with J gene TRBJ2-3; 7 bases line up with TRBD1. From germline, CDR1 is SNHLY and CDR2 FYNNEI. Germline trimming cut 5 bases from V and 5 bases from J; bases unmatched to any gene: 10. This CDR3 spans 15 amino acids. Here the CDR3 DNA reads TGTGCCAGCAGTCGTCTGACAGGGTTGGGAGATACGCAGTATTTT. Translated, it gives CASSRLTGLGDTQYF.

This clone was recorded only once. The V and J genes are TRBV15 and TRBJ1-2, with D hard to call. V was shortened by 0 bases and J by 8 bases, with 7 bases between the two germline ends. The germline gives CDR1 LNHNV, CDR2 YYDKDF (reference sequence). The CDR3 runs 12 residues. The chain's CDR3 is CATSREAVGYTF. CDR3 bases: TGTGCCACCAGCAGAGAGGCGGTAGGCTACACCTTC.

The chain carries TRBV29-1 and TRBJ1-2; possible D gene TRBD1, 6 bases. This CDR3 contains 13 residues. With 4 bases removed from V and 8 bases from J, the gap between germline ends came to 17 bases. CDR1 and CDR2 (germline): SQVTM, ANQGSEA. The CDR3: CSVVGVQGQGYTF. The CDR3 region has the DNA TGCAGCGTTGTGGGGGTTCAGGGGCAAGGCTACACCTTC. The whole variable domain, filled in from reference TRBV29-1 and TRBJ1-2, reads SAVISQKPSRDICQRGTSLTIQCQVDSQVTMMFWYRQQPGQSLTLIATANQGSEATYESGFVIDKFPISRPNLTFSTLTVSNMSPEDSSIYLCSVVGVQGQGYTFGSGTRLTVV.

The V gene is TRBV28, the J gene TRBJ1-5; D uncertain. The germline V and J ends were trimmed by 7 bases and 6 bases, with 19 bases remaining between them. This CDR3 is built from 15 residues. Germline lookup yields CDR1 MDHEN and CDR2 SYDVKM. CDR3 bases: TGTGCCAGCAACATCATAGGACTGGGAGGTCAGCCCCAGCATTTT. It is translated as CASNIIGLGGQPQHF.

This clone was seen a handful of times. The identical CDR3 is also encoded by other nucleotide sequences in the sample. The chain links TRBV29-1 to TRBJ1-1, with unresolved D. The length of the CDR3 is 11 residues. The V end lost 4 bases, the J end lost 5 bases, and 8 bases lay between the germline ends. In germline, CDR1 is SQVTM, CDR2 ANQGSEA. The CDR3 is CSVGTGTEAFF. The DNA of the CDR3 is TGCAGCGTTGGGACTGGAACTGAAGCTTTCTTT. Filled out from reference TRBV29-1 and TRBJ1-1, the complete variable domain reads SAVISQKPSRDICQRGTSLTIQCQVDSQVTMMFWYRQQPGQSLTLIATANQGSEATYESGFVIDKFPISRPNLTFSTLTVSNMSPEDSSIYLCSVGTGTEAFFGQGTRLTVV.

The chain joins TRBV30 to TRBJ2-1, with D unclear. Trimming took 2 bases from V and 8 from J, leaving 13 bases between them. The CDR3 is made up of 13 amino acids. From germline, CDR1 is GTSNPN and CDR2 SVGIG (reference sequence). CDR3 loop: CAWSPGSSYEQFF. CDR3 nucleotides: TGTGCCTGGAGTCCAGGAAGTAGTTATGAGCAGTTCTTC.

Turning to this clone: This CDR3 is also generated by other DNA sequences in the sample. The rearrangement joins TRBV3-1 (or the pseudogene TRBV3-2) to TRBJ1-5; 7 bases are shared with TRBD1. This CDR3 is built from 15 residues. With V trimmed by 0 bases and J by 4 bases, 3 bases remained unmatched. Germline V lookup: CDR1 LGHDT, CDR2 YNNKEL (reference sequence). The CDR3 loop is CASSQDARGNQPQHF. The CDR3 nucleotides are TGTGCCAGCAGCCAAGATGCCAGGGGGAATCAGCCCCAGCATTTT.

This clone was seen a single time. The chain employs TRBV5-1 and TRBJ1-2; 7 positions match TRBD1. The CDR3 is 13 amino acids. Germline CDR1 reads SGHRS; CDR2 reads YFSETQ. Trimming cost V 4 bases and J 5 bases; bases outside gene matches: 5. CDR3 protein: CASSTTGSYGYTF. The CDR3 DNA reads as TGCGCCAGCAGCACGACAGGGTCGTATGGCTACACCTTC.

This clone was detected once. The chain has TRBV18 and TRBJ1-2; D is unresolved. The germline V gene encodes CDR1 KGHSH and CDR2 LQKENI. The CDR3 length is 14 residues. V lost 3 bases, J lost 4 bases, and 12 bases lay in between. CDR3 DNA: TGTGCCAGCTCACCGTCGGGGTCTTTCTATGGCTACACCTTC. Amino acid sequence: CASSPSGSFYGYTF.

This clone appeared once. The chain recombines TRBV28 with TRBJ1-5; D possibly corresponds to TRBD1 (5 bases). CDR3 size: 14 residues. Deletions cut 3 bases from V and 6 bases from J, with 12 bases between. CDR1 MDHEN and CDR2 SYDVKM come from the germline V gene. Here the CDR3 DNA reads TGTGCCAGCAGTTTCGGGACGGAGGGTCAGCCCCAGCATTTT. Encoded protein: CASSFGTEGQPQHF. The variable domain in full, with the rest retrieved from reference TRBV28 and TRBJ1-5, is DVKVTQSSRYLVKRTGEKVFLECVQDMDHENMFWYRQDPGLGLRLIYFSYDVKMKEKGDIPEGYSVSREKKERFSLILESASTNQTSMYLCASSFGTEGQPQHFGDGTRLSIL.

This clone came up once. This sequence joins TRBV14 and TRBJ1-1; D gene ambiguous. The CDR3 has 12 residues. Germline V gene sequence: CDR1 SGHDN, CDR2 FVKESK. V lost 3 bases and J 11 bases, leaving 13 bases between the germline ends. CDR3 DNA sequence: TGTGCCAGCAGCCAGACATGGGAGGGCGCTTTCTTT. Its translation: CASSQTWEGAFF.

The chain recombines TRBV9 with TRBJ2-3; D possibly corresponds to TRBD2 (7 bases). Trimming stripped 1 base from V and 0 bases from J, with 12 bases between. CDR3 length equals 16 residues. From germline, CDR1 is SGDLS and CDR2 YYNGEE. CDR3 in DNA: TGTGCCAGCAGCGTAAGTGGGGGGGCTAGCACAGATACGCAGTATTTT. It codes for CASSVSGGASTDTQYF.

This chain joins TRBV6-5 and TRBJ2-1, with a weak D call TRBD2 (6 bases). The germline CDR1 and CDR2 sequences are MNHEY and SVGAGI. There are 15 residues in the CDR3. Trimming left V 2 bases short and J 5 bases short, with 13 bases between. The CDR3 sequence: CASSYTREPHNEQFF. The CDR3 nucleotides are TGTGCCAGCAGTTACACCCGGGAGCCCCACAATGAGCAGTTCTTC.

V gene TRBV27 combines with J gene TRBJ2-7; no firm D call. This CDR3 is built from 14 residues. Germline V gene lookup returns CDR1 MNHEY and CDR2 SMNVEV (reference sequence). Deletions cut 2 bases from V and 5 bases from J, with 13 bases between. This chain's CDR3 is CASSLRAPPNEQYF. CDR3 in DNA: TGTGCCAGCAGTTTACGAGCGCCCCCCAACGAGCAGTACTTC.

This chain connects TRBV6-1 to TRBJ1-6; 9 bases line up with TRBD1. Germline lookup yields CDR1 MNHNS and CDR2 SASEGT. With 1 base clipped from V and 7 bases from J, the junction kept 8 bases outside the gene matches. CDR3 length equals 17 residues. The chain's CDR3 is CASSEVSPGQGNSPLHF. CDR3 coding DNA: TGTGCCAGCAGTGAAGTGAGCCCCGGACAGGGGAATTCACCCCTCCACTTT.

The chain combines TRBV21-1 with TRBJ1-4; the DNA was not used to check the table's D call, TRBD1. TRBV21-1 constitutes a pseudogene. The CDR3 sequence is 14 residues long. DNA for the CDR3: TGTGCCAGCCTAGGGGCGGACGCTAATGAAAAACTGTTTTTT. As protein: CASLGADANEKLFF.

The chain carries TRBV27 and TRBJ1-2, with D uncertain. V lost 5 bases, J lost 4 bases, and 14 bases lay in between. The germline gives CDR1 MNHEY, CDR2 SMNVEV (reference sequence). This CDR3 is 14 amino acids long. CDR3 DNA sequence: TGTGCCAGCAGTCCGGCACAGCTACGCTATGGCTACACCTTC. Translated: CASSPAQLRYGYTF.

The chain joins TRBV27 to TRBJ2-7; D might be TRBD2 (5 bases). The CDR3 spans 15 residues. Trimming pared 5 bases from V and 5 bases from J, leaving 19 bases between. CDR1 and CDR2 from the germline V gene are MNHEY and SMNVEV (reference sequence). CDR3 DNA sequence: TGTGCCAGCAGTAACGGGGAGCCCCCACGGGACGAGCAGTACTTC. This sequence encodes CASSNGEPPRDEQYF.